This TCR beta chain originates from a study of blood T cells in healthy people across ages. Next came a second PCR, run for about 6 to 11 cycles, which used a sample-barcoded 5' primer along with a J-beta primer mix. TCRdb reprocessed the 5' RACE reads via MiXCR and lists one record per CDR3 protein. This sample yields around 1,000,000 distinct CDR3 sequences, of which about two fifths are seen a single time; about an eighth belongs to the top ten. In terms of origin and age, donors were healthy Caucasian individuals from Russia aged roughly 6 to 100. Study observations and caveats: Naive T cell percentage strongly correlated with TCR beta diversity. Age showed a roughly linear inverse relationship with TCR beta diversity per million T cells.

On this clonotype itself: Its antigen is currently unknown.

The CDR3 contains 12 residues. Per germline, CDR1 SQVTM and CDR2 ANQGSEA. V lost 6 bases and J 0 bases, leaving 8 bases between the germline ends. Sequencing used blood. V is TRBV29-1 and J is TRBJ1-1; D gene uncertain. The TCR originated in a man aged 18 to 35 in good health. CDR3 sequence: CSVGGMNTEAFF. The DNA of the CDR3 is TGCAGCGTCGGCGGGATGAACACTGAAGCTTTCTTT.